These T cell receptor beta chains were read from a single sample in a study of OX40 agonist ivuxolimab in advanced cancers. Assay used: immunoSEQ multiplex PCR; TCRdb lists only in-frame clones, some missing. The sample shows more than 65,000 clones, about 87% of them seen only once. Source: CD4+ or CD8+ T cells sorted from blood, taken in a trial of the OX40 agonist ivuxolimab. All receptors come from an adult with an advanced solid tumor such as melanoma, head and neck, liver or kidney cancer. Each CDR3 is given with its conserved first and last residue. The order of the fields is D gene, J gene, V gene, clone size, CDR3 protein, CDR3 DNA. The D gene is left open where the match is weak. Clone size is given for some rows only: seen once, a few or many times, or a class if the clone is expanded.

TRBD1	TRBJ1-2	TRBV7-8	NA	CASSLADRGYGYTF	TGTGCCAGCAGCTTAGCCGACAGGGGCTATGGCTACACCTTC
TRBD1	TRBJ1-2	TRBV6-6	NA	CASRPDRVYGYTF	TGTGCCAGCAGACCCGACAGGGTCTATGGCTACACCTTC
NA	TRBJ1-1	TRBV29-1	NA	CSAPAPMNTEAFF	TGCAGCGCCCCGGCCCCCATGAACACTGAAGCTTTCTTT
NA	TRBJ1-1	TRBV28	NA	CASSFNPGRNTEAFF	TGTGCCAGCAGTTTTAACCCGGGCCGGAACACTGAAGCTTTCTTT
NA	TRBJ2-7	TRBV4-2	NA	CASSQDLTSSSYEQYF	TGTGCCAGCAGCCAAGATTTAACTAGCTCATCCTACGAGCAGTACTTC
NA	TRBJ2-7	TRBV30	few	CAWGLSYEQYF	TGTGCCTGGGGACTTTCCTACGAGCAGTACTTC
TRBD1	TRBJ2-2	TRBV7-6	NA	CASSGPGTDPANTGELFF	TGTGCCAGCAGCGGCCCCGGGACAGACCCAGCGAACACCGGGGAGCTGTTTTTT
TRBD1	TRBJ1-5	TRBV2	NA	CASSPEGAGNQPQHF	TGTGCCAGCAGCCCCGAGGGGGCAGGCAATCAGCCCCAGCATTTT
TRBD1	TRBJ2-2	TRBV11-3	NA	CASSFRAPTRGTGELFF	TGTGCCAGCAGCTTTAGGGCGCCCACCAGGGGGACCGGGGAGCTGTTTTTT
NA	TRBJ2-7	TRBV6-5	NA	CASTRSSGSEQYF	TGTGCCAGCACCCGGAGCTCCGGTAGCGAGCAGTACTTC
TRBD1	TRBJ2-3	TRBV11-2	NA	CASSLDRDRGDRTQYF	TGTGCCAGCAGCTTAGATCGGGACAGGGGCGACCGTACGCAGTATTTT
NA	TRBJ1-5	TRBV11-3	NA	CASSLGGEGQPQHF	TGTGCCAGCAGCCTGGGGGGGGAGGGTCAGCCCCAGCATTTT
NA	TRBJ2-7	TRBV7-2	NA	CASSAATARYEQYF	TGTGCCAGCAGCGCTGCGACAGCCCGCTACGAGCAGTACTTC
NA	TRBJ2-7	TRBV27	NA	CASSTGALYEQYF	TGTGCCAGCAGTACCGGGGCCCTCTACGAGCAGTACTTC
TRBD1	TRBJ2-3	TRBV11-3	NA	CASSVQGALGTQYF	TGTGCCAGCAGCGTACAGGGGGCGCTGGGTACGCAGTATTTT
NA	TRBJ2-3	TRBV28	NA	CASTSGLTDTQYF	TGTGCCAGCACCTCGGGTCTCACAGATACGCAGTATTTT
NA	TRBJ2-1	TRBV4-1	NA	CASSQGQGGYNEQFF	TGCGCCAGCAGCCAGGGGCAGGGGGGGTACAATGAGCAGTTCTTC
NA	TRBJ2-3	TRBV19	NA	CASSIRGRDTQYF	TGTGCCAGTAGTATTCGAGGGAGGGATACGCAGTATTTT
NA	TRBJ2-3	TRBV6-6	few	CASRGYDTQYF	TGTGCCAGCAGGGGGTACGATACGCAGTATTTT
TRBD1	TRBJ2-7	TRBV28	once	CASATGAYYEQYF	TGTGCCAGCGCGACAGGGGCCTACTACGAGCAGTACTTC
TRBD2	TRBJ2-3	TRBV5-1	NA	CASSLAAGGGGTDTQYF	TGCGCCAGCAGCTTGGCTGCGGGAGGAGGAGGTACAGATACGCAGTATTTT
NA	TRBJ2-7	TRBV2	NA	CASSEIGTSYEQYF	TGTGCCAGCAGTGAAATCGGGACCTCCTACGAGCAGTACTTC
NA	TRBJ1-6	TRBV7-9	NA	CASSLAADSPLHF	TGTGCCAGCAGCTTAGCAGCGGATTCACCCCTCCACTTT
NA	TRBJ1-5	TRBV19	NA	CASSSVGFGQPQHF	TGTGCCAGTAGTTCGGTGGGTTTCGGACAGCCCCAGCATTTT
TRBD1	TRBJ2-7	TRBV19	NA	CASSPTGIGLEQYF	TGTGCCAGTAGCCCGACAGGGATAGGACTCGAGCAGTACTTC
NA	TRBJ2-7	TRBV11-2	NA	CASSPQTASYEQYF	TGTGCCAGCAGCCCGCAGACAGCATCCTACGAGCAGTACTTC
TRBD2	TRBJ2-5	TRBV4-2	NA	CASSQRGASPLETQYF	TGTGCCAGCAGCCAGCGGGGGGCCTCGCCCTTGGAGACCCAGTACTTC
NA	TRBJ1-2	TRBV28	NA	CASSLSGGYGYTF	TGTGCCAGCAGTTTAAGTGGAGGCTATGGCTACACCTTC
NA	TRBJ2-3	TRBV12-5	NA	CASGTWADTQYF	TGTGCTAGTGGCACGTGGGCGGATACGCAGTATTTT
TRBD2	TRBJ2-2	TRBV2	NA	CASRGTSGRPGELFF	TGTGCCAGCAGAGGGACTAGCGGGAGACCCGGGGAGCTGTTTTTT
NA	TRBJ2-7	TRBV6-4	NA	CASSDHDYEQYF	TGTGCCAGCAGTGACCACGACTACGAGCAGTACTTC